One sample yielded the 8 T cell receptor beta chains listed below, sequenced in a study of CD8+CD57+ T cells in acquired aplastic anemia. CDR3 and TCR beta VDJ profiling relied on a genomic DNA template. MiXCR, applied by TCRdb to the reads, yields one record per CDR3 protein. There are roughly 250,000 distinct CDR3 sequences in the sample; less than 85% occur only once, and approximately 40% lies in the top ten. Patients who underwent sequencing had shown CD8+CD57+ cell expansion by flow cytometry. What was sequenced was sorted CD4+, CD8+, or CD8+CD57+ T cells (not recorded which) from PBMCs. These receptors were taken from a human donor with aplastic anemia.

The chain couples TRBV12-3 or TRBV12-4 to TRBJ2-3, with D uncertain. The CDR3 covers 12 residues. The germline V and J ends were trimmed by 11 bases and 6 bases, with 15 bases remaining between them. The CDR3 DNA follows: TGTGCCGTCAGGCCCGGACGGGATACGCAGTATTTT. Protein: CAVRPGRDTQYF.

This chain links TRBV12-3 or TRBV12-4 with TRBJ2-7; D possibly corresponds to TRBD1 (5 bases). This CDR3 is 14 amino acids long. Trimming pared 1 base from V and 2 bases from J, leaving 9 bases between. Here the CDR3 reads CASSLEAGTYEQYF. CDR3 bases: TGTGCCAGCAGTTTAGAGGCAGGGACCTACGAGCAGTACTTC.

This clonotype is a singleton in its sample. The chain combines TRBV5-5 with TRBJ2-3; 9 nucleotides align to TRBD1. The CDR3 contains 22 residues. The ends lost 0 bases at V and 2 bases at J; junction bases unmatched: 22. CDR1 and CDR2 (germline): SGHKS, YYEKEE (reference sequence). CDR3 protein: CASSLDRGSARDGDRDTDTQYF. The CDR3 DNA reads TGTGCCAGCAGCTTGGACAGGGGCAGTGCTAGAGACGGGGACAGGGACACAGATACGCAGTATTTT.

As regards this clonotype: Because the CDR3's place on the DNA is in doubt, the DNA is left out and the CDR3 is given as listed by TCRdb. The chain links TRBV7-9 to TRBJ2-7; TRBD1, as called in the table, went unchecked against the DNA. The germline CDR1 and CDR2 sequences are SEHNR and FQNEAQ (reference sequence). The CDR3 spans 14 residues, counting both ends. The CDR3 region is CASSLDRAEAFFGF.

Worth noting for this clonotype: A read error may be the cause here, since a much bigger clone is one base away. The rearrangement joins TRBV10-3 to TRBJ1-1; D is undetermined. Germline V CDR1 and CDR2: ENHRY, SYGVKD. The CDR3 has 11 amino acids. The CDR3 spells CAIGELLEAFF. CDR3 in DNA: TGTGCCATCGGTGAGCTGTTAGAAGCTTTCTTT.

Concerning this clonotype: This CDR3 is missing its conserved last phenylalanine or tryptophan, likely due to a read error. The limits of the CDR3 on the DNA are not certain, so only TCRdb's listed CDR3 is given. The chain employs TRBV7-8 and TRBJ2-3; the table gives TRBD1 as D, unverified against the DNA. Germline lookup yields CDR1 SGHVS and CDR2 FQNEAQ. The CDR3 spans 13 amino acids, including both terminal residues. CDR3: CASGEGGTETQYY.

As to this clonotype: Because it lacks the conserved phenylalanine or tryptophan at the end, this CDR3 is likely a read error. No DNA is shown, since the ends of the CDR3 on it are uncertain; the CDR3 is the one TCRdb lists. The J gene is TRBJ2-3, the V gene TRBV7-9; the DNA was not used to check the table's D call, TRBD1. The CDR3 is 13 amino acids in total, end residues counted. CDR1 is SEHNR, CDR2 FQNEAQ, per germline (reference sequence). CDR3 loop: CASSDKSTGGRDV.

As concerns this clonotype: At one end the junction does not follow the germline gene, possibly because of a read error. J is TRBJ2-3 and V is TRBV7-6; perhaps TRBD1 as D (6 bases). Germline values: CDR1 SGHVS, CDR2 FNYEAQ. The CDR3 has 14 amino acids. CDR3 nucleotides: TGTGCCAGCAGCTTAGCCCGAGGGACAAAAGAGACCCAGTTT. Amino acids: CASSLARGTKETQF.